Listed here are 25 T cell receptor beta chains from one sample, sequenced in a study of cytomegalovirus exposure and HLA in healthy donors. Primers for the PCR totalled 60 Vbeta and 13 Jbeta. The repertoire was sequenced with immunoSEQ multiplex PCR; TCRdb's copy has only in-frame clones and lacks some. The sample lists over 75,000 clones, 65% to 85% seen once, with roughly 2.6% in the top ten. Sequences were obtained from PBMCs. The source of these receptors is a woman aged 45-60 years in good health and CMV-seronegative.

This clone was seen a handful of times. The CDR3: CASEDLAKNIQYF. CDR3 nucleotide sequence: TGTGCCAGTGAAGACTTAGCCAAAAACATTCAGTACTTC. This chain connects TRBV19 to TRBJ2-4; D call uncertain. From germline, CDR1 is LNHDA and CDR2 SQIVND (reference sequence). The CDR3 length is 13 residues. V lost 8 bases, J lost 0 bases, and 8 bases lay in between. Filled out from reference TRBV19 and TRBJ2-4, the complete variable domain reads DGGITQSPKYLFRKEGQNVTLSCEQNLNHDAMYWYRQDPGQGLRLIYYSQIVNDFQKGDIAEGYSVSREKKESFPLTVTSAQKNPTAFYLCASEDLAKNIQYFGAGTRLSVL.

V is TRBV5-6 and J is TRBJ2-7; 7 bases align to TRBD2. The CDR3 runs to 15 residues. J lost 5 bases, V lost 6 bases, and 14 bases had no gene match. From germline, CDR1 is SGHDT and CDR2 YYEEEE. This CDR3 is CASTVSGRENDEQYF. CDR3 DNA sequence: TGTGCCAGCACTGTTTCGGGGCGGGAGAATGACGAGCAGTACTTC.

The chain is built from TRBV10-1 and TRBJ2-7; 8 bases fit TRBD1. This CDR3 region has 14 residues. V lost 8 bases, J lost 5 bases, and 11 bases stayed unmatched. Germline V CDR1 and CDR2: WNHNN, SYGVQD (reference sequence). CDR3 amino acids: CASFQQGAANEQYF. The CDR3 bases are TGCGCCAGCTTTCAGCAGGGGGCGGCTAACGAGCAGTACTTC.

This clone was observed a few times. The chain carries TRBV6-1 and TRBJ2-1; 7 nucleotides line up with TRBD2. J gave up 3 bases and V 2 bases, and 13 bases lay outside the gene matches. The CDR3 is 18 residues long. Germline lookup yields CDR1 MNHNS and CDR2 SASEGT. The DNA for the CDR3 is TGTGCCAGCAGTGAATTCTTGGGTGAACTAGCGTTCTACAATGAGCAGTTCTTC. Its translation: CASSEFLGELAFYNEQFF.

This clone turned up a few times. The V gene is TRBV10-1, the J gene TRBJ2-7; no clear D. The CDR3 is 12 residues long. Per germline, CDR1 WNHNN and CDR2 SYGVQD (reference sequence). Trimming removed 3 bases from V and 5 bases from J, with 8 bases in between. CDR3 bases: TGCGCCAGCAGTGACCACAACCACGAGCAGTACTTC. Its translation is CASSDHNHEQYF.

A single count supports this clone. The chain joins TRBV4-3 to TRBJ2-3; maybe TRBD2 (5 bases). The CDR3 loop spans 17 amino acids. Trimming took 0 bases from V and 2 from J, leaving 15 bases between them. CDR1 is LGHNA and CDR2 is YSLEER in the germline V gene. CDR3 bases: TGCGCCAGCAGCCAAGACCCCATCTACGGGGTCACAGATACGCAGTATTTT. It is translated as CASSQDPIYGVTDTQYF.

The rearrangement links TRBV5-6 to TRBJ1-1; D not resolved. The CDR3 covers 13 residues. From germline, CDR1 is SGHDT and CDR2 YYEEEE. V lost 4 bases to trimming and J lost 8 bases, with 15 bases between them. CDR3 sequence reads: CASSRMHGKEAFF. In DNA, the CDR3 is TGTGCCAGCAGCAGGATGCACGGGAAGGAAGCTTTCTTT. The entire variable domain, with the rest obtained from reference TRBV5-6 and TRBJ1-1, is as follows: DAGVTQSPTHLIKTRGQQVTLRCSPKSGHDTVSWYQQALGQGPQFIFQYYEEEERQRGNFPDRFSGHQFPNYSSELNVNALLLGDSALYLCASSRMHGKEAFFGQGTRLTVV.

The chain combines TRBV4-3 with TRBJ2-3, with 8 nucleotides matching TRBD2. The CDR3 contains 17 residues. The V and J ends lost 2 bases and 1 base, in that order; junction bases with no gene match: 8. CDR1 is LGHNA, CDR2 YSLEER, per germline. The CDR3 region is CASSQNRAGAGTDTQYF. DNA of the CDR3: TGCGCCAGCAGCCAAAATCGAGCGGGGGCCGGCACAGATACGCAGTATTTT.

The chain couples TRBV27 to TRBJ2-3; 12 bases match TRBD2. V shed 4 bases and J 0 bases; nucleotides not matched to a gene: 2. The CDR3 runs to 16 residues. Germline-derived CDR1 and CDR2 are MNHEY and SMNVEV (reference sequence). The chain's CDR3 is CASSSTSGGSTDTQYF. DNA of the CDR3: TGTGCCAGCAGTTCAACTAGCGGGGGGAGCACAGATACGCAGTATTTT.

For the CDR3, the DNA is TGTGCCAGCAGTTTTTTTGGCGGAAGCTCCTACGAGCAGTACTTC. It codes for CASSFFGGSSYEQYF. V gene TRBV28 combines with J gene TRBJ2-7, with unresolved D. This CDR3 region has 15 residues. The V end was cut by 3 bases, the J end by 0 bases, with 12 bases between. Germline lookup yields CDR1 MDHEN and CDR2 SYDVKM.

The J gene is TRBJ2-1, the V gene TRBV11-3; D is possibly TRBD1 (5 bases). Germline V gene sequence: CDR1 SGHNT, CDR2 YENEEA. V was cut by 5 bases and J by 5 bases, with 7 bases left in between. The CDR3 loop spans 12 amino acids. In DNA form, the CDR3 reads TGTGCCAGCAGCGGGGCAGACAATGAGCAGTTCTTC. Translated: CASSGADNEQFF.

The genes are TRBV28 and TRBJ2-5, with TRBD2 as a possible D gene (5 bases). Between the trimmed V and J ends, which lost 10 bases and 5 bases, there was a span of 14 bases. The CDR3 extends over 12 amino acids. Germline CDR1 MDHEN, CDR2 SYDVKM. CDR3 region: CATTGSYETQYF. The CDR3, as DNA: TGTGCCACCACGGGAAGCTATGAGACCCAGTACTTC.

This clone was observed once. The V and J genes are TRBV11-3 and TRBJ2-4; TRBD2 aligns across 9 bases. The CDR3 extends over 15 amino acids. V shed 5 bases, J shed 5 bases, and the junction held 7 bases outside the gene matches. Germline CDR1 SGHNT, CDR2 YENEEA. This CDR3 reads CASSLGGGGENIQYF. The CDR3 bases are TGTGCCAGCAGCCTCGGTGGCGGGGGGGAAAACATTCAGTACTTC. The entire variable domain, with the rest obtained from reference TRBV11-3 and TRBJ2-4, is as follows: EAGVVQSPRYKIIEKKQPVAFWCNPISGHNTLYWYLQNLGQGPELLIRYENEEAVDDSQLPKDRFSAERLKGVDSTLKIQPAELGDSAVYLCASSLGGGGENIQYFGAGTRLSVL.

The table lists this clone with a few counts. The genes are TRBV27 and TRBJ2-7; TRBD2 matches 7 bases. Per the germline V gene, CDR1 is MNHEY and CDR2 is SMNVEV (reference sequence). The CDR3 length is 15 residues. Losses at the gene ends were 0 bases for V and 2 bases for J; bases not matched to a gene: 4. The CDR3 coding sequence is TGTGCCAGCAGTTTATCGCCTAGCGGCACCTACGAGCAGTACTTC. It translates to CASSLSPSGTYEQYF.

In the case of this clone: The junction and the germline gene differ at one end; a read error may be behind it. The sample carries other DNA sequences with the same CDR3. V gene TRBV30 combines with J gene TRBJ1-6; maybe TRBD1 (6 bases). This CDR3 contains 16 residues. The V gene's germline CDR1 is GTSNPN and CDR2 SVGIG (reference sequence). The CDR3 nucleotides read TGTGCCTGGAGTCCTCCCGGACAGCCCTATAATTCCCCCCTCCACTTT. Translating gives CAWSPPGQPYNSPLHF. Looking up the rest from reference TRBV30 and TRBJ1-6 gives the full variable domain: SQTIHQWPATLVQPVGSPLSLECTVEGTSNPNLYWYRQAAGRGLQLLFYSVGIGQISSEVPQNLSASRPQDRQFILSSKKLLLSDSGFYLCAWSPPGQPYNSPLHFGNGTRLTVT.

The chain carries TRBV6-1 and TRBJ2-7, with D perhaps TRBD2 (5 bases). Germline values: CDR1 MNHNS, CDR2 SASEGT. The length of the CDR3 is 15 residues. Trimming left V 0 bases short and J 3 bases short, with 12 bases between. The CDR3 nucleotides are TGTGCCAGCAGTGAAGCAGGAGGCGCATTCTACGAGCAGTACGTC. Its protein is CASSEAGGAFYEQYV.

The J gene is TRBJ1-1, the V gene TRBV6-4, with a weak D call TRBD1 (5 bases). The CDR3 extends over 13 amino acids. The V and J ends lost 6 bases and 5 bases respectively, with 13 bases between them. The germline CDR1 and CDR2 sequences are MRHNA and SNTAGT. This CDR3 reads CASSVGRGTEAFF. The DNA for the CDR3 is TGTGCCAGCAGCGTTGGTAGGGGAACTGAAGCTTTCTTT.

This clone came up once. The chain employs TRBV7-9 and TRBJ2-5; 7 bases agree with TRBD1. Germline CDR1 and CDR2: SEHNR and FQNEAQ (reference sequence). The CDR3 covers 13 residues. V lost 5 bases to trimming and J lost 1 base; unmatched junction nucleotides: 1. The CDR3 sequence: CASSRDSQETQYF. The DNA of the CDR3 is TGTGCCAGCAGCCGGGACAGCCAAGAGACCCAGTACTTC.

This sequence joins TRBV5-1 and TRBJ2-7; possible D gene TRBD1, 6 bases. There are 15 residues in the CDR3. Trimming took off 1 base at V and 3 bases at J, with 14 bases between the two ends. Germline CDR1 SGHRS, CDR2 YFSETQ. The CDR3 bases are TGCGCCAGCAGCTTGCAGGGGCCCTACGACTACGAGCAGTACTTC. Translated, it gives CASSLQGPYDYEQYF.

The CDR3 loop reads CATSRVEDLAPSYNEQFF. The CDR3 DNA reads as TGTGCCACCAGCAGAGTGGAGGACCTAGCCCCTTCCTACAATGAGCAGTTCTTC. The chain uses TRBV15 and TRBJ2-1; a possible D gene is TRBD2 (5 bases). The germline gives CDR1 LNHNV, CDR2 YYDKDF (reference sequence). The CDR3 is 18 amino acids. With 1 base removed from V and 1 base from J, the gap between germline ends came to 17 bases.

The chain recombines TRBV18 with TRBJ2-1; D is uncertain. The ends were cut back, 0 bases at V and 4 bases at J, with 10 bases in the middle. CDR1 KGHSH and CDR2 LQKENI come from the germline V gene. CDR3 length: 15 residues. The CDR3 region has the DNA TGTGCCAGCTCACCACCCGTGGCCTCGTACAATGAGCAGTTCTTC. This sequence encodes CASSPPVASYNEQFF.

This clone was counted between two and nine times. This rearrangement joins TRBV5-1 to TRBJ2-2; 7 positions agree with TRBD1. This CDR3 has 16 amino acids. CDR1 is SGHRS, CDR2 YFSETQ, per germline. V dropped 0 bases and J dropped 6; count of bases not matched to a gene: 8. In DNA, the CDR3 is TGCGCCAGCAGCTTGGCGAGACAGGGATATGCCGGGGAGCTGTTTTTT. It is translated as CASSLARQGYAGELFF.

In DNA, the CDR3 is TGTGCCAGCAGCGTGCCCTCGACAGGGGGTGTCATGAACACTGAAGCTTTCTTT. Translation: CASSVPSTGGVMNTEAFF. This chain joins TRBV9 and TRBJ1-1, with TRBD1 matching 9 bases. CDR1 is SGDLS, CDR2 YYNGEE, per germline. The CDR3 sequence is 18 residues long. The junction had 11 bases not matched to a gene; V was cut back by 2 bases and J by 0 bases.

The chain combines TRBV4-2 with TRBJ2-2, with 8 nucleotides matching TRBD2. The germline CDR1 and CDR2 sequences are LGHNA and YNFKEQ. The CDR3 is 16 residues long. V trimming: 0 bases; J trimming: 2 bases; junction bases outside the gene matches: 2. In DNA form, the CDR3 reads TGTGCCAGCAGCCAAGAAAGCGGGGGTAACACCGGGGAGCTGTTTTTT. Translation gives CASSQESGGNTGELFF.

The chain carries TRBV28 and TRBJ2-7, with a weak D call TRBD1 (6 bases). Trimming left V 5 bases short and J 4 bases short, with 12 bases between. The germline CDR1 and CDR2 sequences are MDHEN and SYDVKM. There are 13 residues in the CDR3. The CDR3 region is CASSQGGIYEQYF. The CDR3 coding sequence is TGTGCCAGCAGTCAAGGGGGAATATACGAGCAGTACTTC.